A selection of T cell receptor beta chains follows, all from one sample in a study of blood T cell repertoires in COVID-19. Libraries were prepared by immunoSEQ multiplex PCR; TCRdb keeps only in-frame clonotypes and omits some of them. The sample shows about 130,000 clones, roughly 86% of them seen only once. Sample: peripheral blood. The receptors were gathered from an older woman with COVID-19, enrolled during active disease. Both conserved end residues are part of each CDR3. A D gene is named only where the DNA matches it firmly. Clone sizes are given selectively: once, few, many, or a class where the clone is expanded.

D	V	length	J	size	CDR3	DNA
TRBD1	TRBV29-1	13	TRBJ1-1	NA	CSVPGQGVTEAFF	TGCAGCGTCCCGGGACAGGGGGTCACTGAAGCTTTCTTT
NA	TRBV6-5	13	TRBJ2-3	NA	CASSWGVTDTQYF	TGTGCCAGCAGTTGGGGAGTCACAGATACGCAGTATTTT
NA	TRBV5-1	16	TRBJ2-1	NA	CASSLGPRGAYNEQFF	TGCGCCAGCAGCTTGGGGCCACGCGGGGCCTACAATGAGCAGTTCTTC
TRBD1	TRBV27	13	TRBJ2-7	NA	CASKLGTAYEQYF	TGTGCCAGCAAGCTCGGGACAGCCTACGAGCAGTACTTC
TRBD1	TRBV9	13	TRBJ1-5	once	CASSAGTGQPQHF	TGTGCCAGCAGCGCAGGGACAGGACAGCCCCAGCATTTT
NA	TRBV18	16	TRBJ1-4	few	CASSPWGQESEEKLFF	TGTGCCAGCTCACCCTGGGGACAAGAGAGCGAGGAAAAACTGTTTTTT
TRBD1	TRBV5-5	19	TRBJ2-6	NA	CASSLEFGTAGSGANVLTF	TGTGCCAGCAGCTTGGAGTTTGGGACAGCAGGCTCTGGGGCCAACGTCCTGACTTTC
TRBD2	TRBV9	16	TRBJ2-1	NA	CASSVDSGGASGEQFF	TGTGCCAGCAGCGTAGATAGCGGGGGGGCCTCGGGTGAGCAGTTCTTC
TRBD2	TRBV7-3	17	TRBJ2-2	NA	CASSRVGLAGGTGELFF	TGTGCCAGCAGCCGCGTGGGACTAGCGGGGGGAACCGGGGAGCTGTTTTTT
NA	TRBV5-6	14	TRBJ1-6	NA	CASTVGSYNSPLHF	TGTGCCAGCACGGTCGGCTCCTATAATTCACCCCTCCACTTT
TRBD1	TRBV18	16	TRBJ2-2	NA	CASSPPGQSYTGELFF	TGTGCCAGCTCACCACCGGGACAGAGTTACACCGGGGAGCTGTTTTTT
TRBD1	TRBV30	15	TRBJ1-5	NA	CAWKAGTGGWQPQHF	TGTGCCTGGAAGGCCGGGACAGGGGGCTGGCAGCCCCAGCATTTT
TRBD1	TRBV27	14	TRBJ2-3	NA	CASSFTGGTDTQYF	TGTGCCAGCAGCTTTACAGGGGGCACAGATACGCAGTATTTT
NA	TRBV24-1	16	TRBJ2-2	NA	CATSDFWQGGTGELFF	TGTGCCACCAGTGATTTTTGGCAGGGTGGCACCGGGGAGCTGTTTTTT